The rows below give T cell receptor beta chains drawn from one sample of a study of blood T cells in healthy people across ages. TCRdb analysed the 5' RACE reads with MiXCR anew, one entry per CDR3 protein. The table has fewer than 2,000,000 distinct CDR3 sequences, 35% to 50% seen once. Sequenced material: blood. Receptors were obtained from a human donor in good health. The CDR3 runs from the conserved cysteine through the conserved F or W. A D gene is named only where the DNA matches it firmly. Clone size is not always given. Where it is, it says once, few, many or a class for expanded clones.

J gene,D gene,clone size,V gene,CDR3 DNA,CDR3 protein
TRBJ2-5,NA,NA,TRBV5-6,TGTGCCAGCAGCTATACTCGAGAGCAGTACTTC,CASSYTREQYF
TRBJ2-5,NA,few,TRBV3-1,TGTGCCAGCAGCCAATGGGGGCGCGTTCAAGAGACCCAGTACTTC,CASSQWGRVQETQYF
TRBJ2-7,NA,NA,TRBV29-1,TGCAGCGCTGAAGAGGGAAACCAGTACTTC,CSAEEGNQYF
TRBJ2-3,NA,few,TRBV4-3,TGCGCCAGCAGCCATCGGTTAGCGACCGGGGACACAGATACGCAGTATTTT,CASSHRLATGDTDTQYF
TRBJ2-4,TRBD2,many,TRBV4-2,TGTGCCAGCAGCCTTTACCCGGGGGGAACGGCCAAAAACATTCAGTACTTC,CASSLYPGGTAKNIQYF
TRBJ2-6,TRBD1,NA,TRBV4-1,TGCGCCAGCAGCCATTCCCCACGGGACAGGGGGCTCTCTGGGGCCAACGTCCTGACTTTC,CASSHSPRDRGLSGANVLTF
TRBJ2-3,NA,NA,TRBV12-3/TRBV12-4,TGTGCCAGCAGTCCAACCCCCGGGGCAGATACGCAGTATTTT,CASSPTPGADTQYF
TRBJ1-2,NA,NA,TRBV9,TGTGCCAGCAGCCCTGCGGGACGGAAGTATGGCTACACCTTC,CASSPAGRKYGYTF
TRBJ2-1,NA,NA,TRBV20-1,TGCAGTGCTCCTCGAGGCCAGGGGGGTTACAATGAGCAGTTCTTC,CSAPRGQGGYNEQFF
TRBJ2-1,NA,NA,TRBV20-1,TGCAGTGCAAAAAAACAAGCGGTTTATACCTACAATGAGCAGTTCTTC,CSAKKQAVYTYNEQFF
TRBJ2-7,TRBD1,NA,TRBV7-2,TGTGCCAGCAGCTTAAACAGGGGGCTCGCCTACGAGCAGTACTTC,CASSLNRGLAYEQYF
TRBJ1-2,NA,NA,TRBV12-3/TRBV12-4,TGTGCCAGCAGGCGACAAGCTATACTAGGCTACACCTTC,CASRRQAILGYTF